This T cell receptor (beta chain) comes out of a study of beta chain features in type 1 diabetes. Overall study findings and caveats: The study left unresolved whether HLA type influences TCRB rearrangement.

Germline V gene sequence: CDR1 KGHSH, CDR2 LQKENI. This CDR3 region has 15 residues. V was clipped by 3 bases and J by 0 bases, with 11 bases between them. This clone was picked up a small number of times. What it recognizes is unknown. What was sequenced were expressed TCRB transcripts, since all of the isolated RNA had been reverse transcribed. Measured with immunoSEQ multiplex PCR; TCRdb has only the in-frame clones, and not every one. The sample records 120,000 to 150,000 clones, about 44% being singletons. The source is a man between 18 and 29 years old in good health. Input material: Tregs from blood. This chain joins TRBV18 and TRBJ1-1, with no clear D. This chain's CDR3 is CASSPLLSVNTEAFF. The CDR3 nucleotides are TGTGCCAGCTCACCGTTATTATCAGTGAACACTGAAGCTTTCTTT.